The entry below gives a single TCR beta chain sequence along with its context. The sample belongs to a study of blood T cell repertoires in COVID-19. This table comes from immunoSEQ multiplex PCR, and its TCRdb copy is limited to in-frame clones, with some not included. The data hold some 120,000 clones, with roughly 85% observed a single time. The clonotype originates from a human donor in a cohort sampled during active COVID-19. Sequencing was done on a sample of peripheral blood.

CDR3 bases: TGTGCCAGCAGTTCAGGACAGGTTGGTGAAAAACTGTTTTTT. Translated, it gives CASSSGQVGEKLFF. The V call is TRBV28, the J call TRBJ1-4, with 7 positions matching TRBD1. V gave up 4 bases and J gave up 7 bases; unmatched junction bases: 6. The CDR3 runs to 14 residues. Per the germline V gene, CDR1 is MDHEN and CDR2 is SYDVKM.